A single sample is the source of the 10 T cell receptor beta chains below, sequenced in a study of control samples from healthy donors and cancer patients. This table comes from immunoSEQ multiplex PCR, and its TCRdb copy is limited to in-frame clones, with some not included. The top ten clones hold roughly 8.9% of a sample with around 3,500 clones, around three quarters of them seen once. What was sequenced was formalin-fixed, paraffin-embedded tissue. These receptors all come from a female donor with melanoma.

This clone was detected only a few times. V and J are TRBV15 and TRBJ2-3; D may be TRBD2 (6 bases). From germline, CDR1 is LNHNV and CDR2 YYDKDF (reference sequence). V shed 9 bases and J shed 1 base, with 14 bases lying between them. This CDR3 has 14 residues. CDR3 residues: CATTFGEGTDTQYF. The CDR3 coding sequence is TGTGCCACTACCTTCGGGGAGGGCACAGATACGCAGTATTTT.

This clone was observed a few times. The rearrangement uses TRBV19 and TRBJ2-1, with D possibly being TRBD1 (6 bases). The V end lost 6 bases, the J end lost 5 bases, and 23 bases lay between the germline ends. The germline V gene has CDR1 LNHDA and CDR2 SQIVND (reference sequence). CDR3 size: 17 residues. The CDR3: CASSPGVRDKHNNEQFF. DNA of the CDR3: TGTGCCAGTAGCCCCGGAGTACGGGACAAACACAACAATGAGCAGTTCTTC. The full variable domain, its missing parts supplied by reference TRBV19 and TRBJ2-1, is DGGITQSPKYLFRKEGQNVTLSCEQNLNHDAMYWYRQDPGQGLRLIYYSQIVNDFQKGDIAEGYSVSREKKESFPLTVTSAQKNPTAFYLCASSPGVRDKHNNEQFFGPGTRLTVL.

The rearrangement links TRBV11-2 to TRBJ2-7; D is perhaps TRBD2 (5 bases). Germline assignment: CDR1 SGHAT and CDR2 FQNNGV. The ends were cut back, 5 bases at V and 2 bases at J, with 16 bases in the middle. CDR3 size: 15 residues. The CDR3 sequence: CASSLSPGKTYEQYF. DNA for the CDR3: TGTGCCAGCAGCCTCTCCCCGGGGAAAACCTACGAGCAGTACTTC. Supplemented by reference TRBV11-2 and TRBJ2-7, the full variable domain reads EAGVAQSPRYKIIEKRQSVAFWCNPISGHATLYWYQQILGQGPKLLIQFQNNGVVDDSQLPKDRFSAERLKGVDSTLKIQPAKLEDSAVYLCASSLSPGKTYEQYFGPGTRLTVT.

This sequence joins TRBV6-5 and TRBJ2-1; tentatively, D is TRBD1 (6 bases). V lost 6 bases, J lost 6 bases, and 12 bases lay in between. The CDR3 sequence is 13 residues long. The germline CDR1 and CDR2 sequences are MNHEY and SVGAGI. The CDR3 sequence: CASRTYRVNEQFF. The CDR3 DNA sequence: TGTGCCAGCAGAACGTACAGGGTCAATGAGCAGTTCTTC.

The chain employs TRBV27 and TRBJ2-5; 7 nucleotides line up with TRBD2. The V gene end was trimmed by 4 bases and the J gene end by 4 bases; junction bases not matched to a gene: 12. The CDR3 totals 16 residues. Germline V gives CDR1 MNHEY, CDR2 SMNVEV (reference sequence). CDR3 bases: TGTGCCAGCAGTTCCCGACTAGCCAAGTGGGGAGAGACCCAGTACTTC. Residues: CASSSRLAKWGETQYF.

This clone was recorded a few times. This chain uses TRBV6-2 or TRBV6-3 with TRBJ2-3; tentatively, D is TRBD1 or TRBD2 (5 bases each). Germline V lookup: CDR1 MNHEY, CDR2 SVGEGT. The ends were cut back, 5 bases at V and 11 bases at J, with 20 bases in the middle. CDR3 length: 14 amino acids. CDR3 sequence: CASSSYGDRARQYF. CDR3 coding DNA: TGTGCCAGCAGTAGTTATGGGGACCGGGCCAGGCAGTATTTT.

The chain couples TRBV4-3 to TRBJ2-7, with 11 nucleotides matching TRBD2. Germline CDR1 is LGHNA and CDR2 is YSLEER. With V trimmed by 0 bases and J by 6 bases, 7 bases remained unmatched. The CDR3 is made up of 16 amino acids. The CDR3 DNA sequence: TGCGCCAGCAGCCAAGAAGGTAGCGGGAGGGCCGTCGAGCAGTACTTC. Translating gives CASSQEGSGRAVEQYF.

The chain has TRBV9 and TRBJ2-3; TRBD1 might be the D (6 bases). CDR3 length: 14 residues. Germline V gene sequence: CDR1 SGDLS, CDR2 YYNGEE. The V gene lost 3 bases and the J gene lost 2 bases, with 10 bases spanning the gap. This CDR3 reads CASSETGLTDTQYF. The CDR3, as DNA: TGTGCCAGCAGCGAGACAGGACTCACAGATACGCAGTATTTT.

The chain is built from TRBV5-6 and TRBJ1-5; no firm D call. This CDR3 is 14 amino acids long. V lost 0 bases to trimming and J lost 1 base, with 5 bases between them. The germline V gene has CDR1 SGHDT and CDR2 YYEEEE. CDR3 in DNA: TGTGCCAGCAGCTTGGCACAGAGCAATCAGCCCCAGCATTTT. As protein: CASSLAQSNQPQHF.

The genes are TRBV7-9 and TRBJ1-6, with D unclear. The CDR3 is 13 residues long. Trimming took 5 bases from V and 0 from J, leaving 2 bases between them. In germline, CDR1 is SEHNR, CDR2 FQNEAQ (reference sequence). CDR3 loop: CASSRSYNSPLHF. The CDR3 region has the DNA TGTGCCAGCAGCCGCTCCTATAATTCACCCCTCCACTTT.